The clone carrying this T cell receptor beta chain showed up just a few times. Antigen: not known. This specimen comes from a study of OX40 agonist ivuxolimab in advanced cancers. Only in-frame clones appear in the TCRdb table, and some are missing; sequencing was by immunoSEQ multiplex PCR. This table holds around 40,000 clones, 85% to 90% found once. The study's findings and limits: Some nonresponders additionally presented with little normalized T-cell clonal expansion.

Germline CDR1 LNHDA, CDR2 SQIVND (reference sequence). V shed 0 bases and J shed 6 bases, with 24 bases lying between them. This CDR3 region has 20 residues. Sampled blood was obtained at baseline, cycle 4 day 1, and cycle 7 day 1. The chain joins TRBV19 to TRBJ1-6; D is undetermined. The starting material was CD4+ or CD8+ T cells sorted from blood, obtained in a trial of the OX40 agonist ivuxolimab. This receptor was obtained from an adult with an advanced solid tumor such as melanoma, head and neck, liver or kidney cancer. CDR3 protein: CASSIDLRMVRMGVNSPLHF. For the CDR3, the DNA is TGTGCCAGTAGTATAGACTTAAGGATGGTACGGATGGGAGTTAATTCACCCCTCCACTTT.